Detailed here is one T cell receptor beta chain. This clonotype was counted only a few times. Its antigen remains unidentified. Within one base of it there is no much larger clone, and no base qualities were kept. The sample's time point, from its label and the paper: persistent/refractory GD, antithyroid drugs over 5 years with positive TRAb. For both TCR sequencing and RNA sequencing, RNA was extracted from PBMCs in TRIzol. Graves' disease was diagnosed according to American Thyroid Association guidelines. Recruitment of patients was carried out at an endocrinology department in Xi'an, China. Each patient gave approximately 8.8 milliliters of peripheral blood, collected in an EDTA anticoagulant tube. Ficoll Paque Plus density gradient separation was used to isolate PBMCs, and no further T cell sorting was performed. An Agilent 2100 Bioanalyzer and agarose gel were used to check RNA quality, while a NanoDrop 2000 measured RNA concentration.

The CDR3 runs 15 residues from the cysteine to the phenylalanine. Just the 45-base CDR3 DNA is kept, in frame starting at base 1. From the germline V gene (reference sequence), CDR1 is DFQATT and CDR2 is SNEGSKA. The junction shows trimming of 0 bases on V and 2 bases on J, plus 13 bases between the germline ends. The sample is drawn from a study of regulatory T cells in long-lasting Graves disease (dated by TCRdb to the early 2020s). At the level of the whole study: Persistent Graves' disease meant more than 5 years of antithyroid drug treatment with TSH receptor autoantibodies that stayed positive. On average, persistent Graves' disease patients in the clinical cohort had been on antithyroid drugs for about 10.3 years. The study was conducted in China and was registered as a clinical trial. Peripheral blood TCR sequencing and RNA sequencing compared persistent Graves' disease patients with newly diagnosed Graves' disease patients. A total of around 35 samples underwent TCR sequencing, from 13 patients with persistent Graves' disease and 20 patients with newly diagnosed Graves' disease.

The paper's findings and limits, for the study overall: Compared with newly diagnosed patients, persistent Graves' disease patients had lower TCR Shannon entropy and fewer highly expanded clones, which suggests clonal expansion. Persistent patients shared more public clonotypes among themselves (around 3,000) than newly diagnosed patients did (roughly 910). Sequencing and analysis were limited to the TCR beta chain. Only peripheral blood was studied, because thyroid tissue, the primary lesion, was inaccessible. TRBV28, TRBJ1-2 and TRBJ2-5 were preferentially used in persistent disease, while TRBV20-1 and TRBJ2-1 were favored in newly diagnosed disease. The small sample size was acknowledged by the authors as a limitation that may reduce accuracy.

Library preparation employed multiplex PCR. Sequencing was carried out with an Illumina HiSeq 4000. To build TCR beta libraries, CDR3 regions were amplified by Arm-PCR using iRepertoire HTBI primers. Before sequencing, the PCR products went through gel purification. The original pipeline was this. Gene usage analysis of CDR3 amino acid clonotypes relied on the 55 to 80 TRBV and 13 to 15 TRBJ segments identified across samples. COPE and FqMerger were used to merge the filtered high-quality paired reads into contigs. BLAST was used to align contigs to IMGT TRBV, TRBD and TRBJ reference genes, with CDR3 defined following IMGT. Highly expanded clones were defined as clonotypes with a frequency above 0.1%. Repertoire diversity was measured by Shannon entropy, and V-J evenness by the Gini coefficient. A clonotype was considered public if more than one individual shared it. TCRdb reanalyzed the raw reads on its own, using fastp at Q25 for trimming and MiXCR for clone calling, and kept in-frame beta chains. Here each entry gathers all rows of one CDR3 protein and keeps the most common genes and DNA. These V and J calls rely on TCRdb rather than the paper's analysis. The sample table shows roughly 500,000 distinct CDR3 sequences, and approximately 21% are seen once. The top ten hold about 6.6% of the sample.

The sequence was obtained from a female donor with Graves disease. Here the chain combines TRBV20-1 and TRBJ1-2; TRBD1 might be the D gene, on 6 matching bases. The sequencing here drew on peripheral blood mononuclear cells (PBMCs), taken when the disease was refractory, from a patient treated with antithyroid drugs. This receptor has the CDR3 CSARDPTGPNYGYTF. The DNA sequence follows: TGCAGTGCTAGAGATCCTACAGGGCCGAACTATGGCTACACCTTC.